The 19 T cell receptor beta chains given below trace back to one sample, sequenced in a study of technical replicates of blood from a few donors. Here immunoSEQ multiplex PCR was the method, and the copy in TCRdb shows in-frame clones only, minus some. The sample carries approximately 75,000 clones, 95% to 98% recorded once. Sequenced: T cells isolated from PBMCs. Source of these receptors: a human donor in good health.

The chain joins TRBV5-4 to TRBJ2-6; no clear D. This CDR3 is built from 14 residues. V gave up 3 bases and J gave up 2 bases, with 6 bases separating them. The V gene's germline CDR1 is SGHNT and CDR2 YYREEE (reference sequence). CDR3 DNA sequence: TGTGCCAGCAGCTCTCTAACTGGGGCCAACGTCCTGACTTTC. Translated: CASSSLTGANVLTF.

This clone was recorded only once. This chain links TRBV2 with TRBJ2-7, with D possibly being TRBD1 (5 bases). The CDR3 runs to 11 residues. V was cut by 7 bases and J by 3 bases, with 7 bases left in between. CDR1 is SNHLY and CDR2 is FYNNEI in the germline V gene. The CDR3, as DNA: TGTGCCAGCAAGGGGTTCTACGAGCAGTACTTC. It encodes CASKGFYEQYF.

This clone came up a few times. The rearrangement joins TRBV6-1 to TRBJ1-2; D remains unclear. Germline values: CDR1 MNHNS, CDR2 SASEGT. CDR3 size: 15 residues. Trimming pared 2 bases from V and 4 bases from J, leaving 14 bases between. CDR3: CASSENPRGAYGYTF. The CDR3 DNA reads as TGTGCCAGCAGTGAAAACCCCCGCGGCGCCTATGGCTACACCTTC.

The chain is built from TRBV5-4 and TRBJ1-1; D is perhaps TRBD1 (5 bases). V lost 1 base to trimming and J lost 1 base, with 20 bases between them. Germline lookup yields CDR1 SGHNT and CDR2 YYREEE (reference sequence). The CDR3 is 18 amino acids. CDR3 in amino acids: CASSLMDGWGQGNTEAFF. The CDR3 bases are TGTGCCAGCAGCTTGATGGATGGTTGGGGTCAGGGGAACACTGAAGCTTTCTTT. Based on the CDR3 plus reference TRBV5-4 and TRBJ1-1, the full variable domain is ETGVTQSPTHLIKTRGQQVTLRCSSQSGHNTVSWYQQALGQGPQFIFQYYREEENGRGNFPPRFSGLQFPNYSSELNVNALELDDSALYLCASSLMDGWGQGNTEAFFGQGTRLTVV.

This chain uses TRBV15 with TRBJ1-5, with D unresolved. With 1 base removed from V and 4 bases from J, the gap between germline ends came to 8 bases. Germline V gene sequence: CDR1 LNHNV, CDR2 YYDKDF (reference sequence). CDR3 length equals 14 residues. This CDR3 is CATSRVEGNQPQHF. The CDR3 region has the DNA TGTGCCACCAGCAGAGTGGAGGGAAATCAGCCCCAGCATTTT.

V usage is TRBV9 and J usage is TRBJ2-1; 9 bases map to TRBD2. Germline lookup yields CDR1 SGDLS and CDR2 YYNGEE. The CDR3 loop spans 15 amino acids. V lost 4 bases to trimming and J lost 4 bases; unmatched junction nucleotides: 6. As DNA, the CDR3 is TGTGCCAGCAGCAAGCTAGCGGGAACTTACAATGAGCAGTTCTTC. Translating gives CASSKLAGTYNEQFF.

CDR3 bases: TGTGCCAGCAGCCCCGAGCGGGTCCAAAACGAGCAGTACTTC. It codes for CASSPERVQNEQYF. The J gene is TRBJ2-7, the V gene TRBV11-2; tentative D call: TRBD2 (6 bases). Trimming took 5 bases from V and 5 from J, leaving 16 bases between them. CDR3 length equals 14 residues. The germline V gene encodes CDR1 SGHAT and CDR2 FQNNGV.

V and J are TRBV6-1 and TRBJ2-5; 9 bases are shared with TRBD1. Per germline, CDR1 MNHNS and CDR2 SASEGT. V shed 6 bases, J shed 4 bases, and the junction held 9 bases outside the gene matches. The CDR3 covers 15 residues. As DNA, the CDR3 is TGTGCCAGCAGGCGTACAGGGGGCCCGGGAGAGACCCAGTACTTC. Its protein is CASRRTGGPGETQYF.

The V call is TRBV6-1, the J call TRBJ1-3; D remains unclear. Trimming shortened V by 2 bases and J by 4 bases, and 12 bases separated the two germline ends. This CDR3 is built from 15 residues. In germline, CDR1 is MNHNS, CDR2 SASEGT. CDR3 protein: CASSELSSYGNTIYF. The CDR3 DNA is TGTGCCAGCAGTGAATTATCTTCCTACGGAAACACCATATATTTT.

J is TRBJ2-1 and V is TRBV9; 16 positions match TRBD2. V gave up 2 bases and J gave up 9 bases; unmatched junction bases: 2. The CDR3 consists of 15 residues. CDR1 and CDR2 (germline): SGDLS, YYNGEE. CDR3 residues: CASSVGLAGGSEQFF. In nucleotides, the CDR3 is TGTGCCAGCAGCGTGGGACTAGCGGGAGGGAGTGAGCAGTTCTTC.

The rearrangement uses TRBV6-5 and TRBJ2-3, with a weak D call TRBD1 (5 bases). The V gene's germline CDR1 is MNHEY and CDR2 SVGAGI. This CDR3 contains 16 residues. V was clipped by 0 bases and J by 2 bases, with 12 bases between them. The DNA for the CDR3 is TGTGCCAGCAGTTACTCATGGACCAGGGCCACAGATACGCAGTATTTT. Protein product: CASSYSWTRATDTQYF.

The chain is built from TRBV4-3 and TRBJ1-5; D remains ambiguous. With 0 bases removed from V and 7 bases from J, the gap between germline ends came to 7 bases. The CDR3 is 13 residues long. Germline V CDR1 and CDR2: LGHNA, YSLEER. CDR3 sequence: CASSQDWAQPQHF. The CDR3 nucleotides read TGCGCCAGCAGCCAAGATTGGGCCCAGCCCCAGCATTTT.

V gene TRBV6-5 combines with J gene TRBJ2-7, with a tentative D call TRBD1 (5 bases). This CDR3 is built from 16 residues. V lost 0 bases and J 1 base, leaving 13 bases between the germline ends. Germline CDR1 is MNHEY and CDR2 is SVGAGI. This CDR3 is CASSYSVWTTSYEQYF. For the CDR3, the DNA is TGTGCCAGCAGTTACTCTGTCTGGACAACATCCTACGAGCAGTACTTC.

This clone was observed once. The rearrangement uses TRBV6-6 and TRBJ1-1; 10 nucleotides align to TRBD1. After removal of 4 bases from V and 6 bases from J, the junction contained 8 bases not matched to a gene. The CDR3 is 15 amino acids. The germline CDR1 and CDR2 sequences are MNHNY and SVGAGI (reference sequence). The CDR3 coding sequence is TGTGCCAGCAGTTCGCGACAGGGGGCGCGGGCTGAAGCTTTCTTT. It translates to CASSSRQGARAEAFF.

This chain connects TRBV28 to TRBJ2-5; 7 bases are a match to TRBD2. The V and J ends lost 6 bases and 2 bases, in that order; junction bases with no gene match: 9. This CDR3 region has 15 residues. Germline loops: CDR1 MDHEN, CDR2 SYDVKM. The CDR3 is CASSSGTILQETQYF. As DNA, the CDR3 is TGTGCCAGCAGCTCCGGGACTATCCTTCAAGAGACCCAGTACTTC.

This clone was observed a single time. This sequence joins TRBV10-2 and TRBJ1-1; TRBD1 is a possible D gene (5 bases). Per the germline V gene, CDR1 is WSHSY and CDR2 is SAAADI. The CDR3 covers 13 residues. Trimming shortened V by 8 bases and J by 2 bases, and 12 bases separated the two germline ends. This CDR3 is CASSRGDNTEAFF. CDR3 coding DNA: TGCGCCAGCTCACGGGGGGACAACACTGAAGCTTTCTTT.

The genes are TRBV5-4 and TRBJ1-2; 10 positions agree with TRBD1. Losses at the gene ends were 3 bases for V and 8 bases for J; bases not matched to a gene: 7. Germline V gene sequence: CDR1 SGHNT, CDR2 YYREEE (reference sequence). The CDR3 is 14 residues long. The CDR3 DNA is TGTGCCAGCAGCTCCGGGACAGGGGTCTCGGGCTACACCTTC. It codes for CASSSGTGVSGYTF.

This chain joins TRBV7-6 and TRBJ2-7; 9 nucleotides match TRBD2. CDR3 length equals 13 residues. CDR1 is SGHVS and CDR2 is FNYEAQ in the germline V gene. J gave up 5 bases and V 1 base, and 0 bases lay outside the gene matches. In nucleotides, the CDR3 is TGTGCCAGCAGCTTAGGGACTAGCGACGAGCAGTACTTC. Protein product: CASSLGTSDEQYF.

V is TRBV6-6 and J is TRBJ2-1, with TRBD2 as a possible D gene (6 bases). Trimming stripped 5 bases from V and 7 bases from J, with 18 bases between. Germline V gene lookup returns CDR1 MNHNY and CDR2 SVGAGI (reference sequence). The CDR3 covers 15 residues. CDR3 amino acids: CASSDLTGVSNEQFF. CDR3 DNA: TGTGCCAGCAGTGACCTCACGGGAGTATCAAATGAGCAGTTCTTC.